This T cell receptor (beta chain) was observed in a study of lymphopenia after photon versus proton radiotherapy. Sequencing was performed with immunoSEQ multiplex PCR; in TCRdb, only in-frame clones are kept and a portion is missing. The repertoire has 35,000 to 40,000 clones, more than 70% of them found once; the top ten carry 2.9%. The ends were cut back, 0 bases at V and 5 bases at J, with 14 bases in the middle. Germline V gene sequence: CDR1 LGHNA, CDR2 YNFKEQ. The CDR3 runs to 16 residues. This sequence originates from a man aged 50 or older with gastric cancer. The source was peripheral blood, collected from a patient treated with photon-based radiotherapy. The rearrangement joins TRBV4-2 to TRBJ2-1; TRBD1 or TRBD2 may be the D gene (6 bases each). The CDR3 DNA sequence: TGTGCCAGCAGCCAAGATGGGGGGCTATATCACAATGAGCAGTTCTTC. This translates into CASSQDGGLYHNEQFF.